A single sample gave rise to the 13 T cell receptor beta chains below, sequenced in a study of blood T cell repertoires in COVID-19. TCRdb keeps only in-frame clones here, not all; method: immunoSEQ multiplex PCR. The repertoire holds 150,000 to 200,000 clones, with around 86% as singletons. Specimen: peripheral blood. These receptors originate from a man between 65 and 85 years old with acute or convalescent COVID-19.

A few counts support this clone. The rearrangement links TRBV30 to TRBJ1-5, with unresolved D. There are 15 residues in the CDR3. The V end lost 0 bases, the J end lost 5 bases, and 14 bases lay between the germline ends. Germline V gives CDR1 GTSNPN, CDR2 SVGIG (reference sequence). The CDR3 DNA follows: TGTGCCTGGAGTGTAGGCGCGGGGAGGGATCAGCCCCAGCATTTT. Translating gives CAWSVGAGRDQPQHF.

This chain joins TRBV6-1 and TRBJ2-5, with TRBD2 identical over 11 bases. CDR3 length equals 18 residues. V gave up 3 bases and J gave up 2 bases; unmatched junction bases: 11. In germline, CDR1 is MNHNS, CDR2 SASEGT. CDR3 sequence reads: CASSDPWASGGTQETQYF. The DNA of the CDR3 is TGTGCCAGCAGTGACCCCTGGGCTAGCGGGGGGACACAAGAGACCCAGTACTTC.

J is TRBJ2-7 and V is TRBV5-6; 7 bases agree with TRBD1. J gave up 8 bases and V 3 bases, and 5 bases lay outside the gene matches. The CDR3 consists of 12 residues. CDR1 and CDR2 (germline): SGHDT, YYEEEE. The DNA for the CDR3 is TGTGCCAGCAGCTCCCCACAGGGGAAGCAGTACTTC. It translates to CASSSPQGKQYF.

The genes are TRBV19 and TRBJ1-1; D gene ambiguous. CDR3 length equals 12 residues. The germline V gene has CDR1 LNHDA and CDR2 SQIVND (reference sequence). Trimming left V 2 bases short and J 7 bases short, with 8 bases between. The CDR3 is CASSIQAGEAFF. The CDR3 DNA is TGTGCCAGTAGTATACAGGCAGGTGAAGCTTTCTTT.

The chain is built from TRBV27 and TRBJ2-7, with TRBD2 as a possible D gene (5 bases). The germline V gene encodes CDR1 MNHEY and CDR2 SMNVEV (reference sequence). Trimming pared 7 bases from V and 4 bases from J, leaving 23 bases between. The CDR3 is 16 amino acids. CDR3 loop: CASTLPPSGCRYEQYF. DNA for the CDR3: TGTGCCAGCACCCTCCCACCCTCGGGGTGTCGGTACGAGCAGTACTTC.

Note on this clone: Different DNA sequences within this sample yield the same CDR3. The chain uses TRBV27 and TRBJ2-1; TRBD2 aligns across 9 bases. The length of the CDR3 is 15 residues. The germline gives CDR1 MNHEY, CDR2 SMNVEV (reference sequence). V shed 1 base and J 2 bases; nucleotides not matched to a gene: 0. DNA of the CDR3: TGTGCCAGCAGTTTATTAGCGGGGGCCTACAATGAGCAGTTCTTC. Amino acids: CASSLLAGAYNEQFF.

The gene calls are TRBV9 and TRBJ1-4; D remains unclear. This CDR3 region has 15 residues. Germline lookup yields CDR1 SGDLS and CDR2 YYNGEE. Trimming removed 2 bases at V and 6 bases at J, with 14 bases between. The CDR3, as DNA: TGTGCCAGCAGCGTCGCCCCCGAGCCGGATGAAAAACTGTTTTTT. Its protein is CASSVAPEPDEKLFF.

A few counts support this clone. The V call is TRBV20-1, the J call TRBJ2-7; D remains unclear. From germline, CDR1 is DFQATT and CDR2 SNEGSKA (reference sequence). The V end lost 3 bases, the J end lost 5 bases, and 8 bases lay between the germline ends. The CDR3 sequence is 11 residues long. CDR3 DNA: TGCAGTGCTAGTCCGCGCGACGAGCAGTACTTC. It yields the protein CSASPRDEQYF.

The chain is built from TRBV5-1 and TRBJ2-1; D is undetermined. Trimming shortened V by 5 bases and J by 7 bases, and 10 bases separated the two germline ends. The CDR3 contains 12 residues. CDR1 and CDR2 from the germline V gene are SGHRS and YFSETQ. The CDR3 here is CASRPDKNEQFF. CDR3 DNA sequence: TGCGCCAGCAGACCTGACAAAAATGAGCAGTTCTTC.

The gene calls are TRBV5-1 and TRBJ1-1; a weak D match, TRBD1 (5 bases). The V gene lost 2 bases and the J gene lost 5 bases, with 13 bases spanning the gap. This CDR3 contains 14 residues. Germline assignment: CDR1 SGHRS and CDR2 YFSETQ. The CDR3 here is CASSLRHGATEAFF. CDR3 bases: TGCGCCAGCAGCTTAAGACATGGGGCAACTGAAGCTTTCTTT.

This rearrangement joins TRBV27 to TRBJ1-1; tentative D call: TRBD1 (5 bases). There are 13 residues in the CDR3. CDR1 MNHEY and CDR2 SMNVEV come from the germline V gene (reference sequence). V lost 2 bases and J lost 4, with 8 bases in between. CDR3 region: CASSLGRATEAFF. Written as DNA, the CDR3 is TGTGCCAGCAGTTTAGGCAGGGCCACTGAAGCTTTCTTT.

The chain recombines TRBV2 with TRBJ1-4, with D perhaps TRBD1 (6 bases). Trimming stripped 2 bases from V and 0 bases from J, with 10 bases between. CDR3 length: 16 residues. From germline, CDR1 is SNHLY and CDR2 FYNNEI. In nucleotides, the CDR3 is TGTGCCAGCAGTGAAAACAGGGCTGCAACTAATGAAAAACTGTTTTTT. It codes for CASSENRAATNEKLFF.

V usage is TRBV7-9 and J usage is TRBJ1-5; TRBD1 might be the D (5 bases). Germline loops: CDR1 SEHNR, CDR2 FQNEAQ (reference sequence). CDR3 length: 15 amino acids. V was shortened by 5 bases and J by 7 bases, with 18 bases between the two germline ends. The CDR3 DNA follows: TGTGCCAGCAGCGCAACGGGGGAAGGATACCAGCCCCAGCATTTT. Residues: CASSATGEGYQPQHF.